Listed below are T cell receptor beta chains from one sample, sequenced in a study of cytomegalovirus exposure and HLA in healthy donors. Sequencing used immunoSEQ multiplex PCR; TCRdb keeps in-frame clones, though not all of them. The sample gives some 150,000 clones, 70% to 80% of which show up once; approximately 6% is in the top ten. Sample: PBMCs. These receptors came from a man aged 45 to 65 in good health and CMV-seropositive. Each CDR3 is given with its conserved first and last residue.

v_call cdr3_length cdr3_aa
TRBV19 16 CASSSVPWGGTDTQYF
TRBV4-1 16 CASSQERTGGADTQYF
TRBV30 13 CAWSPSRVTEAFF
TRBV7-9 15 CASSSVSWEEETQYF
TRBV25-1 14 CASSSRTGGTEAFF
TRBV6-6 12 CASTYRGDTQYF
TRBV30 14 CAWSVTEFSGEQYF
TRBV29-1 15 CSVTGRAGGTDTQYF
TRBV5-4 16 CASSPPRDGSNYGYTF
TRBV10-2 16 CASSEWVAGGTGELFF
TRBV5-6 14 CASSGGQENTEAFF
TRBV5-1 14 CASSLVGTGDEQYF
TRBV7-9 14 CASSRTGPVEKLFF
TRBV27 13 CASSLLAYQPQHF
TRBV5-1 14 CASSLGTGSREQYF
TRBV9 13 CASGAGSGETQYF
TRBV2 12 CASSEQASFGFF
TRBV28 14 CASGGARSNQPQHF
TRBV11-2 16 CASSPQLTSSGNTIYF
TRBV7-9 15 CASGQGGLLSYGYTF
TRBV10-1 16 CASSEVSGRFDNEQFF
TRBV11-3 15 CASSPGLAESYEQYF
TRBV7-9 12 CASSLDRNEQFF
TRBV2 13 CASRDGEYNEQFF
TRBV11-2 16 CASRNGAGGPSGELFF
TRBV25-1 16 CASSAISGGSYNEQFF
TRBV2 13 CASSAGDQETQYF
TRBV5-1 15 CASSSTGAGANVLTF
TRBV7-3 13 CASSLTGGQPQHF
TRBV29-1 13 CSVEGQGGTEAFF
TRBV10-3 13 CAITGTSTDTQYF
TRBV7-8 14 CASSQGREKSPLHF
TRBV28 14 CASSPGTFTGELFF
TRBV4-2 14 CASSQDETFGGYTF
TRBV4-2 16 CASSQVFSGSEYEQFF
TRBV5-8 16 CASSPKGTGPSETQYF
TRBV11-2 16 CASSLSGTSNTGELFF
TRBV7-2 14 CASSLASSTDTQYF
TRBV6-1 15 CASRQTGTGSNEQFF
TRBV7-2 14 CASSPFVDNSPLHF
TRBV6-1 16 CASSGRLAGPPYEQYF
TRBV6-4 16 CASSDSWGVFSYEQYF
TRBV6-6 16 CASSKSPGQGINEQYF
TRBV5-1 15 CASSSPETGLNEQFF
TRBV5-6 15 CASSPQGRLGNTIYF
TRBV30 14 CAWSNAGGYNEQFF
TRBV30 13 CAWSQRTIGEQYF
TRBV9 17 CASSRGGRQIAGNEQFF
TRBV6-1 18 CASREQGALTATNEKLFF
TRBV2 14 CASSPSGSGETQYF
TRBV18 14 CASSPLETNYGYTF
TRBV28 13 CASSLTWMGGYTF
TRBV9 15 CASSVGQALQETQYF
TRBV6-6 14 CASSQDRGWHIQYF
TRBV10-2 15 CASSEAAGAKNIQYF